This TCR beta chain was profiled in a study of Ad26.COV2.S vaccination and SARS-CoV-2 variants. Specified treatment: roughly 20 received Ad26.COV2.S at low or high dose, single or two shots; about five received placebo; per-sample allocation not given. Collection of the samples took place on day 63 after the first injection of vaccine or placebo. Vaccine was an Ad26 vector expressing Wuhan-strain SARS-CoV-2 spike. The method was immunoSEQ multiplex PCR; TCRdb's version includes in-frame clones alone and lacks a portion of them. The sample holds 300,000 to 400,000 clones, roughly 90% seen once. With 0 bases removed from V and 0 bases from J, the gap between germline ends came to 14 bases. The CDR3 length is 17 residues. Germline assignment: CDR1 SGHAT and CDR2 FQNNGV.

The chain is built from TRBV11-2 and TRBJ1-2; possible D gene TRBD1, 5 bases. The TCR originated in a person aged 18-65 years who received the Ad26.COV2.S COVID-19 vaccine or a placebo. The specimen was peripheral blood, collected in a trial of Ad26.COV2.S vaccine versus placebo. The CDR3 loop reads CASSLDLYQGTNYGYTF. In DNA, the CDR3 is TGTGCCAGCAGCTTAGATCTGTATCAGGGTACTAACTATGGCTACACCTTC.